This T cell receptor beta chain was found in a study of CD8 T cells in ankylosing spondylitis. Broader study findings: In ankylosing spondylitis patients, matched synovial fluid reportedly showed significant enrichment of disease-linked clones.

TCRdb re-derived calls from the 5' RACE reads in MiXCR, one entry per CDR3 protein. The sample lists about 140,000 distinct CDR3 sequences, about 8% occurring once. Trimming took 2 bases from V and 3 from J, leaving 15 bases between them. The CDR3 is made up of 16 amino acids. Germline V gene sequence: CDR1 MNHEY, CDR2 SVGAGI. This clonotype was seen many times. The target antigen is unknown. Sequenced sample: synovial fluid, either unsorted or a sorted T cell fraction (not recorded which). The chain uses TRBV6-5 and TRBJ2-3, with D possibly TRBD1 on 7 matching bases. The TCR sequence derives from a male donor with ankylosing spondylitis. CDR3 amino acids: CASSYPPTGRTDTQYF. The DNA for the CDR3 is TGTGCCAGCAGTTACCCCCCGACAGGGAGGACAGATACGCAGTATTTT.